This passage covers 18 T cell receptor beta chains from one sample sequenced in a study of T cells in Graves' hyperthyroidism and ophthalmopathy. It was RNA transcripts that yielded the amplified TCR beta CDR3 regions. TCR CDR3 regions were first amplified by RT-PCR with HTBI primers. Via MiXCR, TCRdb re-called the multiplex PCR reads, giving one row per CDR3 protein. In the table there are 40,000 to 55,000 distinct CDR3 sequences, roughly 49% of which are singletons. The material sequenced was peripheral blood or thyroid tissue (not recorded which). The receptor source for this set is a woman aged 45-59 years with Graves' hyperthyroidism.

Ten or more counts support this clonotype. V gene TRBV20-1 combines with J gene TRBJ2-7; 10 bases line up with TRBD2. V lost 6 bases, J lost 0 bases, and 5 bases stayed unmatched. CDR3 length equals 14 residues. Germline loops: CDR1 DFQATT, CDR2 SNEGSKA (reference sequence). The CDR3 is CSAEGLANSYEQYF. The CDR3 DNA reads as TGCAGTGCCGAGGGACTAGCGAACTCCTACGAGCAGTACTTC.

Comment on this clonotype: A much larger clonotype is one base distant, so this may be a read error. This chain connects TRBV3-1 to TRBJ2-5; D ambiguous. V was trimmed by 3 bases and J by 3 bases, leaving 8 bases between them. This CDR3 spans 13 amino acids. CDR1 is LGHDT and CDR2 is YNNKEL in the germline V gene (reference sequence). CDR3 residues: CASSQGHKETQYF. Written as DNA, the CDR3 is TGTGCCAGCAGCCAGGGTCATAAAGAGACCCAGTACTTC.

Only one count was recorded for this clonotype. The genes are TRBV7-6 and TRBJ1-1; perhaps TRBD1 as D (6 bases). Germline V CDR1 and CDR2: SGHVS, FNYEAQ. V was shortened by 5 bases and J by 0 bases, with 19 bases between the two germline ends. The CDR3 contains 17 residues. The CDR3 coding sequence is TGTGCCAGCAGCGCCGGGCCCGGGGGGCCTATGAACACTGAAGCTTTCTTT. It encodes CASSAGPGGPMNTEAFF.

A note on this clonotype: Since a much larger clone is just one base distant, this may be a read error. The chain has TRBV6-2 or TRBV6-3 and TRBJ1-2, with 10 bases fitting TRBD1. Germline loops: CDR1 MNHEY, CDR2 SVGEGT. The CDR3 consists of 15 residues. Here the CDR3 DNA reads TGTGCCGGCAGGCACCGGGACAGGGGAAACTATGGCTACACCTTC. It specifies CAGRHRDRGNYGYTF.

This clonotype came up many times. The chain combines TRBV12-3 or TRBV12-4 with TRBJ1-5; possible D gene TRBD1, 6 bases. CDR3 length: 14 amino acids. V gave up 6 bases and J gave up 9 bases, with 18 bases separating them. In DNA form, the CDR3 reads TGTGCCAGCAGCCACACCGGACAGCCACGGCCCCAGCATTTT. This translates into CASSHTGQPRPQHF.

This clonotype was seen only a few times. Likely a read error: the CDR3 ends without its conserved phenylalanine or tryptophan. No DNA is shown, since the ends of the CDR3 on it are uncertain; the CDR3 is the one TCRdb lists. The chain links TRBV5-1 to TRBJ2-7; the D call of TRBD2 is as the table states it, not checked on the DNA. Germline lookup yields CDR1 SGHRS and CDR2 YFSETQ. From its first to its last residue, the CDR3 has 8 amino acids. CDR3 protein: CASSYRTS.

At least ten counts were recorded for this clonotype. The rearrangement joins TRBV5-1 to TRBJ2-5; D perhaps matches TRBD1 (6 bases). The V end was cut by 2 bases, the J end by 3 bases, with 14 bases between. The CDR3 runs 15 residues. CDR1 and CDR2 from the germline V gene are SGHRS and YFSETQ. The CDR3: CASSFSQGREETQYF. CDR3 nucleotide sequence: TGCGCCAGCAGCTTCTCACAGGGTCGGGAAGAGACCCAGTACTTC.

This clonotype was found many times. The chain links TRBV15 to TRBJ1-5; tentative D call: TRBD1 (6 bases). Germline CDR1 reads LNHNV; CDR2 reads YYDKDF (reference sequence). CDR3 size: 16 residues. V was cut by 0 bases and J by 7 bases, with 16 bases left in between. The CDR3 coding sequence is TGTGCCACCAGCAGAGATCCCCTTCGGGGGCACCAGCCCCAGCATTTT. Residues: CATSRDPLRGHQPQHF.

Of note for this clonotype: A much more abundant neighbour one base away suggests this may be a read error. J is TRBJ2-7 and V is TRBV7-8; D not resolved. The V gene lost 6 bases and the J gene lost 7 bases, with 19 bases spanning the gap. The germline gives CDR1 SGHVS, CDR2 FQNEAQ. The CDR3 consists of 14 residues. The CDR3 reads CASRSPRIPREQYF. In DNA form, the CDR3 reads TGTGCCAGCAGATCACCACGTATCCCCAGGGAGCAGTACTTC.

This clonotype occurred many times. The chain employs TRBV7-2 and TRBJ1-6; possible D gene TRBD1, 5 bases. The V end lost 6 bases, the J end lost 7 bases, and 13 bases lay between the germline ends. The CDR3 covers 14 residues. Germline CDR1 and CDR2: SGHTA and FQGNSA. CDR3 coding DNA: TGTGCCAGCAGGAGGACACAAGGGAATTCACCCCTCCACTTT. The encoded protein is CASRRTQGNSPLHF.

V usage is TRBV7-2 and J usage is TRBJ2-3, with 7 bases identical to TRBD2. CDR3 length: 14 residues. The J segment lost 3 bases and the V segment lost 2 bases, leaving 2 bases of the junction unmatched. In germline, CDR1 is SGHTA, CDR2 FQGNSA. CDR3 sequence: CASSLQGGTDTQYF. CDR3 bases: TGTGCCAGCAGCTTACAGGGAGGGACAGATACGCAGTATTTT.

This clonotype was seen at least ten times. The chain uses TRBV11-2 and TRBJ2-2, with D possibly matching TRBD1 (5 bases). Trimming shortened V by 5 bases and J by 5 bases, and 9 bases separated the two germline ends. The germline CDR1 and CDR2 sequences are SGHAT and FQNNGV. The CDR3 runs to 13 residues. The CDR3 loop reads CASSRTRTGELFF. In nucleotides, the CDR3 is TGTGCCAGCAGCCGGACAAGGACCGGGGAGCTGTTTTTT.

The J gene is TRBJ1-5, the V gene TRBV20-1, with TRBD1 identical over 7 bases. V shed 5 bases and J 4 bases; nucleotides not matched to a gene: 11. The CDR3 is 15 residues long. Germline-derived CDR1 and CDR2 are DFQATT and SNEGSKA (reference sequence). The CDR3 DNA reads TGCAGTGCTGTTCGGGCGGGGACAGCGAATCAGCCCCAGCATTTT. It codes for CSAVRAGTANQPQHF.

The chain joins TRBV2 to TRBJ2-7; D possibly corresponds to TRBD2 (5 bases). The CDR3 consists of 13 residues. Deletions cut 8 bases from V and 1 base from J, with 12 bases between. The V gene's germline CDR1 is SNHLY and CDR2 FYNNEI. The CDR3 loop reads CASARTGSYEQYF. CDR3 in DNA: TGTGCCAGCGCACGGACTGGGTCCTACGAGCAGTACTTC.

The sample holds many counts of this clonotype. The chain recombines TRBV19 with TRBJ1-5; TRBD1 is a possible D gene (5 bases). V was cut by 7 bases and J by 0 bases, with 13 bases left in between. The CDR3 sequence is 15 residues long. The germline gives CDR1 LNHDA, CDR2 SQIVND (reference sequence). The CDR3 DNA is TGTGCCAGTAACAGGACCCCAAATAGCAATCAGCCCCAGCATTTT. Encoded protein: CASNRTPNSNQPQHF.

V is TRBV20-1 and J is TRBJ2-3; 8 nucleotides line up with TRBD2. The germline CDR1 and CDR2 sequences are DFQATT and SNEGSKA (reference sequence). The V segment lost 3 bases and the J segment 2 bases; nucleotides outside the gene matches: 1. This CDR3 spans 13 amino acids. The CDR3 sequence: CSASGRATDTQYF. For the CDR3, the DNA is TGCAGTGCTAGCGGGAGGGCCACAGATACGCAGTATTTT.

This rearrangement joins TRBV2 to TRBJ2-5; D uncertain. The CDR3 runs 11 residues. Trimming shortened V by 6 bases and J by 7 bases, and 9 bases separated the two germline ends. Germline V CDR1 and CDR2: SNHLY, FYNNEI. CDR3 in amino acids: CASRGLGTQYF. DNA of the CDR3: TGTGCCAGCAGAGGCCTGGGGACCCAGTACTTC.

This clonotype was detected many times. The chain employs TRBV11-2 and TRBJ1-5; 7 nucleotides match TRBD1. This CDR3 region has 15 residues. The germline CDR1 and CDR2 sequences are SGHAT and FQNNGV. J was trimmed by 0 bases and V by 4 bases; bases with no gene match: 3. The CDR3 bases are TGTGCCAGCAGCTCGACAGGGAATAGCAATCAGCCCCAGCATTTT. Its translation is CASSSTGNSNQPQHF.